This T cell receptor beta chain originates from a study of cytomegalovirus exposure and HLA in healthy donors. The primer mix had 60 Vbeta and 13 Jbeta primers. The method was immunoSEQ multiplex PCR; TCRdb's version includes in-frame clones alone and lacks a portion of them. Altogether fewer than 200,000 clones are present, around 80% being singletons, with the ten largest covering over 0.65%. This TCR came from a woman under 30 in good health and CMV-seronegative. Specimen: PBMCs.

The CDR3 sequence is CAWSIAGVSDTQYF. Here the CDR3 DNA reads TGTGCCTGGAGTATAGCGGGAGTCTCAGATACGCAGTATTTT. The rearrangement joins TRBV30 to TRBJ2-3; TRBD2 aligns across 9 bases. This CDR3 has 14 residues. Germline V gene data show CDR1 as GTSNPN and CDR2 as SVGIG (reference sequence). The junction had 4 bases not matched to a gene; V was cut back by 2 bases and J by 4 bases.